Below are 21 T cell receptor beta chains sequenced from a single sample in a study of cytomegalovirus exposure and HLA in healthy donors. The PCR employed 60 Vbeta primers together with 13 Jbeta primers. Repertoires were generated with immunoSEQ multiplex PCR, while TCRdb's copy carries only in-frame clones and drops some. The sample lists approximately 170,000 clones; approximately 80% were seen once. The sample comprised PBMCs. These receptors all stem from a woman aged 45 to 65 in good health and CMV-seronegative.

The chain has TRBV19 and TRBJ1-5; TRBD1 is a possible D gene (5 bases). Per the germline V gene, CDR1 is LNHDA and CDR2 is SQIVND (reference sequence). V was shortened by 3 bases and J by 3 bases, with 12 bases between the two germline ends. The CDR3 sequence is 15 residues long. CDR3 coding DNA: TGTGCCAGTAGTATGATAGGGGTCCCCAATCAGCCCCAGCATTTT. Residues: CASSMIGVPNQPQHF.

The gene calls are TRBV7-2 and TRBJ2-7; 9 nucleotides match TRBD2. J was trimmed by 13 bases and V by 5 bases; bases with no gene match: 9. The CDR3 totals 12 residues. The germline gives CDR1 SGHTA, CDR2 FQGNSA. The CDR3 coding sequence is TGTGCCAGCAGCCCTGAGGGACTAGCCCAATACTTC. Protein product: CASSPEGLAQYF. The entire variable domain, with the rest obtained from reference TRBV7-2 and TRBJ2-7, is as follows: GAGVSQSPSNKVTEKGKDVELRCDPISGHTALYWYRQSLGQGLEFLIYFQGNSAPDKSGLPSDRFSAERTGGSVSTLTIQRTQQEDSAVYLCASSPEGLAQYFGPGTRLTVT.

The chain couples TRBV7-9 to TRBJ2-3, with 8 bases matching TRBD2. The trim removed 5 bases at V and 2 bases at J, leaving 9 bases unmatched. CDR3 size: 16 residues. Germline V gene data show CDR1 as SEHNR and CDR2 as FQNEAQ (reference sequence). CDR3: CASSRRSSGNTDTQYF. The CDR3 DNA sequence: TGTGCCAGCAGCCGTCGCAGTAGCGGGAACACAGATACGCAGTATTTT.

The table lists this clone with a few counts. The chain recombines TRBV7-2 with TRBJ1-1, with D tentatively TRBD1 (5 bases). V gave up 0 bases and J gave up 2 bases, with 13 bases separating them. Germline CDR1 reads SGHTA; CDR2 reads FQGNSA. The CDR3 consists of 16 residues. CDR3 amino acids: CASSLAGGTANTEAFF. In nucleotides, the CDR3 is TGTGCCAGCAGCTTAGCGGGAGGGACGGCAAACACTGAAGCTTTCTTT.

This clone was observed a few times. The chain recombines TRBV7-2 with TRBJ2-1; D might be TRBD1 (5 bases). The CDR3 is 14 amino acids. V dropped 2 bases and J dropped 7 bases, with 12 bases sitting between them. Germline loops: CDR1 SGHTA, CDR2 FQGNSA. CDR3 DNA sequence: TGTGCCAGCAGCTTATCAGACAGTGTAAATGAGCAGTTCTTC. Translation: CASSLSDSVNEQFF.

The chain uses TRBV28 and TRBJ1-2; D is perhaps TRBD1 (6 bases). Trimming cost V 6 bases and J 2 bases, with 13 bases left between them. There are 14 residues in the CDR3. Germline loops: CDR1 MDHEN, CDR2 SYDVKM. CDR3 amino acids: CASSFLTGNYGYTF. The DNA for the CDR3 is TGTGCCAGCAGCTTCTTAACAGGGAACTATGGCTACACCTTC.

The genes are TRBV29-1 and TRBJ2-4; weak D call: TRBD2 (6 bases). The CDR3 runs to 14 residues. Looked up from germline, CDR1 is SQVTM and CDR2 is ANQGSEA. V was cut by 2 bases and J by 4 bases, with 12 bases left in between. The CDR3 DNA reads TGCAGCGTTGAATCGGGAGACAGTAAAAACATTCAGTACTTC. Protein: CSVESGDSKNIQYF. Full variable domain (rest looked up from reference TRBV29-1 and TRBJ2-4): SAVISQKPSRDICQRGTSLTIQCQVDSQVTMMFWYRQQPGQSLTLIATANQGSEATYESGFVIDKFPISRPNLTFSTLTVSNMSPEDSSIYLCSVESGDSKNIQYFGAGTRLSVL.

J is TRBJ2-2 and V is TRBV9; 10 bases are a match to TRBD2. The V segment lost 1 base and the J segment 1 base; nucleotides outside the gene matches: 4. CDR1 is SGDLS and CDR2 is YYNGEE in the germline V gene. CDR3 length: 17 residues. The CDR3 protein is CASSVSSGRKNTGELFF. The CDR3 nucleotides read TGTGCCAGCAGCGTATCTAGCGGGAGAAAGAACACCGGGGAGCTGTTTTTT.

The chain links TRBV5-1 to TRBJ2-3, with D perhaps TRBD2 (5 bases). The CDR3 is 16 amino acids. Between the trimmed V and J ends, which lost 0 bases and 0 bases, there was a span of 11 bases. From germline, CDR1 is SGHRS and CDR2 YFSETQ. The chain's CDR3 is CASSLARLSSTDTQYF. CDR3 bases: TGCGCCAGCAGCTTGGCCCGACTATCTAGCACAGATACGCAGTATTTT.

This chain links TRBV5-6 with TRBJ2-3; D ambiguous. The CDR3 is made up of 11 amino acids. Germline CDR1 and CDR2: SGHDT and YYEEEE. Trimming removed 4 bases at V and 15 bases at J, with 15 bases between. The CDR3 spells CASSTQQAIYF. The CDR3 nucleotides read TGTGCCAGCAGCACCCAGCAAGCGATATATTTT.

This clone was recorded a few times. The rearrangement links TRBV27 to TRBJ1-2; D is possibly TRBD1 (5 bases). The germline V and J ends were trimmed by 2 bases and 4 bases, with 11 bases remaining between them. Per germline, CDR1 MNHEY and CDR2 SMNVEV (reference sequence). This CDR3 spans 14 amino acids. CDR3 nucleotide sequence: TGTGCCAGCAGTTTAAGGGGCAGTACCTATGGCTACACCTTC. It specifies CASSLRGSTYGYTF.

The chain couples TRBV5-1 to TRBJ2-7, with TRBD2 matching 8 bases. Germline values: CDR1 SGHRS, CDR2 YFSETQ. There are 15 residues in the CDR3. V gave up 4 bases and J gave up 7 bases; unmatched junction bases: 13. DNA for the CDR3: TGCGCCAGCAGCCATCGCCAAGGACTAGCTCGGGAGCAGTACTTC. The encoded protein is CASSHRQGLAREQYF.

This chain uses TRBV6-5 with TRBJ1-2; no firm D call. The CDR3 extends over 13 amino acids. Trimming pared 7 bases from V and 4 bases from J, leaving 13 bases between. Germline CDR1 reads MNHEY; CDR2 reads SVGAGI. The CDR3 bases are TGTGCCAGCAACAACGGGGAACTCTATGGCTACACCTTC. The encoded protein is CASNNGELYGYTF.

V gene TRBV7-9 combines with J gene TRBJ1-1; 8 bases are shared with TRBD1. The CDR3 contains 15 residues. From germline, CDR1 is SEHNR and CDR2 FQNEAQ (reference sequence). Trimming removed 3 bases from V and 0 bases from J; junction bases left unmatched: 3. The CDR3 here is CASSFQGAMNTEAFF. CDR3 bases: TGTGCCAGCAGCTTCCAGGGGGCTATGAACACTGAAGCTTTCTTT.

The chain uses TRBV27 and TRBJ2-1; tentative D call: TRBD1 (6 bases). CDR1 and CDR2 from the germline V gene are MNHEY and SMNVEV (reference sequence). V lost 7 bases and J lost 5, with 15 bases in between. This CDR3 is built from 14 residues. The chain's CDR3 is CASTRDIANNEQFF. The CDR3 coding sequence is TGTGCCAGCACCCGGGACATTGCGAACAATGAGCAGTTCTTC.

The chain combines TRBV11-2 with TRBJ2-5; D may be TRBD2 (5 bases). This CDR3 region has 12 residues. Trimming pared 3 bases from V and 7 bases from J, leaving 9 bases between. Germline V gives CDR1 SGHAT, CDR2 FQNNGV. The CDR3 coding sequence is TGTGCCAGCAGCTTGTCGGGGAGGACCCAGTACTTC. Translation gives CASSLSGRTQYF.

The J gene is TRBJ2-5, the V gene TRBV19; 12 bases line up with TRBD2. This CDR3 region has 17 residues. V was clipped by 6 bases and J by 5 bases; unmatched bases: 13. The germline V gene encodes CDR1 LNHDA and CDR2 SQIVND (reference sequence). The CDR3 nucleotides read TGTGCCAGTAGCCCAAGGACTAGCGGGGATGCTGGGGAGACCCAGTACTTC. Translating gives CASSPRTSGDAGETQYF.

V is TRBV6-5 and J is TRBJ1-6; maybe TRBD1 (6 bases). The CDR3 has 16 residues. The germline V gene encodes CDR1 MNHEY and CDR2 SVGAGI. Trimming removed 2 bases at V and 6 bases at J, with 14 bases between. This CDR3 reads CASSYNGQKINSPLHF. CDR3 in DNA: TGTGCCAGCAGTTACAACGGACAGAAAATTAATTCACCCCTCCACTTT.

This chain connects TRBV4-2 to TRBJ1-1; TRBD1 is a possible D gene (6 bases). The length of the CDR3 is 13 residues. V was trimmed by 4 bases and J by 3 bases, leaving 9 bases between them. Germline CDR1 is LGHNA and CDR2 is YNFKEQ. CDR3 bases: TGTGCCAGCAGCCGGGCAGGGGACACTGAAGCTTTCTTT. Its translation is CASSRAGDTEAFF.

The sample holds one count of this clone. The rearrangement links TRBV18 to TRBJ1-2; TRBD1 is a possible D gene (5 bases). The V end lost 1 base, the J end lost 2 bases, and 11 bases lay between the germline ends. The length of the CDR3 is 15 residues. Per germline, CDR1 KGHSH and CDR2 LQKENI. The CDR3 loop is CASSPQKGENYGYTF. The CDR3 DNA reads TGTGCCAGCTCACCACAAAAAGGGGAAAACTATGGCTACACCTTC.

The chain carries TRBV6-6 and TRBJ2-1, with D tentatively TRBD2 (6 bases). The CDR3 length is 16 residues. Germline V gene data show CDR1 as MNHNY and CDR2 as SVGAGI (reference sequence). V was pared by 4 bases and J by 2 bases, with 15 bases between. The CDR3 coding sequence is TGTGCCAGCAGTTCTCTGGAGGGGACCCCCTACAATGAGCAGTTCTTC. This encodes CASSSLEGTPYNEQFF.